This entry lists 9 T cell receptor beta chains sequenced from one sample in a study of blood T cells in healthy people across ages. Then a second PCR, running about 6 to 11 cycles, was carried out with a sample-barcoded 5' primer and a J-beta primer mix. TCRdb redid the calling of the 5' RACE reads with MiXCR, one entry per CDR3 protein. The sample holds some 1.7 million distinct CDR3 sequences, 28% seen once. Sequencing was performed on blood. Every receptor here comes from a woman aged 25 to 39 in good health.

The chain recombines TRBV28 with TRBJ1-2, with 8 bases that match TRBD1. V lost 5 bases, J lost 3 bases, and 8 bases stayed unmatched. CDR3 length: 15 amino acids. Germline V lookup: CDR1 MDHEN, CDR2 SYDVKM. The CDR3 sequence is CASSPEDREDYGYTF. The CDR3 nucleotides are TGTGCCAGCAGTCCGGAGGACAGGGAGGACTATGGCTACACCTTC.

This clonotype appeared a few times. This sequence joins TRBV25-1 and TRBJ2-2, with a weak D call TRBD2 (6 bases). CDR3 length equals 15 residues. V lost 6 bases and J lost 6, with 17 bases in between. The V gene's germline CDR1 is MGHDK and CDR2 SYGVNS. Written as DNA, the CDR3 is TGTGCCAGCAGCCCCCGGGACGGGGGTTCCGGGGAGCTGTTTTTT. It is translated as CASSPRDGGSGELFF.

V gene TRBV24-1 combines with J gene TRBJ2-1, with 8 bases aligning to TRBD2. This CDR3 has 23 amino acids. V gave up 4 bases and J gave up 3 bases; unmatched junction bases: 28. Germline lookup yields CDR1 KGHDR and CDR2 SFDVKD. Written as DNA, the CDR3 is TGTGCCACCAGTGACTCGAAACACGCGTCTAGCGGGCTGATGGGTACAAACTACAATGAGCAGTTCTTC. Its translation: CATSDSKHASSGLMGTNYNEQFF.

This clonotype was seen a handful of times. The J gene is TRBJ2-7, the V gene TRBV6-5; 11 nucleotides line up with TRBD2. CDR3 length equals 15 residues. Germline-derived CDR1 and CDR2 are MNHEY and SVGAGI. Trimming removed 5 bases from V and 3 bases from J; junction bases left unmatched: 6. CDR3 bases: TGTGCCAGCAGTCCGACTAGCGGGAATTTCTACGAGCAGTACTTC. This sequence encodes CASSPTSGNFYEQYF.

There are a few counts of this clonotype. The rearrangement links TRBV27 to TRBJ2-7; D not resolved. Deletions cut 2 bases from V and 2 bases from J, with 10 bases between. Germline CDR1 is MNHEY and CDR2 is SMNVEV (reference sequence). The CDR3 length is 14 residues. Here the CDR3 DNA reads TGTGCCAGCAGTTTAAGTCTGGGCACCTACGAGCAGTACTTC. Amino acids: CASSLSLGTYEQYF.

The CDR3, as DNA: TGCGCCAGCAGCCGGGAGGAGGACAATGAGCAGTTCTTC. This gives the protein CASSREEDNEQFF. The V call is TRBV4-1, the J call TRBJ2-1, with D possibly matching TRBD2 (6 bases). The germline V gene encodes CDR1 MGHRA and CDR2 YSYEKL. With 4 bases removed from V and 5 bases from J, the gap between germline ends came to 9 bases. CDR3 length: 13 amino acids.

Concerning this clonotype: A much bigger clone sits one base away, suggesting this may be a read error. The chain couples TRBV6-2 or TRBV6-3 to TRBJ2-7, with a possible D match to TRBD2 (6 bases). The CDR3 loop spans 16 amino acids. Germline V gene lookup returns CDR1 MNHEY and CDR2 SVGEGT. Trimming stripped 6 bases from V and 1 base from J, with 19 bases between. The CDR3 protein is CASSRWGLQISYEQYF. CDR3 sequence (DNA): TGTGCCAGCAGCCGCTGGGGACTTCAAATATCCTACGAGCAGTACTTC.

V usage is TRBV6-6 and J usage is TRBJ2-7; TRBD2 is a possible D gene (5 bases). Per the germline V gene, CDR1 is MNHNY and CDR2 is SVGAGI (reference sequence). V was trimmed by 9 bases and J by 10 bases, leaving 25 bases between them. The CDR3 is 14 residues long. CDR3 DNA sequence: TGTGCCAGGAGGGATAGCTTCAATTTGGGCGATCAGTACTTC. It specifies CARRDSFNLGDQYF.

This chain joins TRBV29-1 and TRBJ2-3, with a weak D call TRBD2 (5 bases). Trimming stripped 5 bases from V and 9 bases from J, with 21 bases between. The CDR3 is 14 residues long. Germline CDR1 and CDR2: SQVTM and ANQGSEA. CDR3 sequence: CSVPSRSRDRTQYF. CDR3 DNA: TGCAGCGTTCCTAGCCGCAGCCGGGATAGGACGCAGTATTTT.